Listed here are 21 T cell receptor beta chains from one sample, sequenced in a study of somatic mutations in cytotoxic T cells in rheumatoid arthritis. Using immunoSEQ multiplex PCR, the repertoire was profiled, and TCRdb retains in-frame clones only, with some absent. The repertoire includes more than 11,000 clones, 60% to 85% of them detected once, and roughly 7.4% sits in the top ten. Sequencing was carried out using CD8+ T cells sorted from blood. Source of these receptors: an adult with rheumatoid arthritis.

V is TRBV5-1 and J is TRBJ2-5, with 10 bases fitting TRBD1. V dropped 4 bases and J dropped 5; count of bases not matched to a gene: 11. Germline V lookup: CDR1 SGHRS, CDR2 YFSETQ. The CDR3 loop spans 16 amino acids. Written as DNA, the CDR3 is TGCGCCAGCAGCCTAGGGACAGGGGCCCCGGGGGAGACCCAGTACTTC. Its translation: CASSLGTGAPGETQYF.

J is TRBJ2-1 and V is TRBV5-1, with D tentatively TRBD2 (6 bases). Trimming took 5 bases from V and 7 from J, leaving 13 bases between them. The CDR3 spans 13 residues. Germline CDR1 is SGHRS and CDR2 is YFSETQ. The CDR3 reads CASSRDLYNEQFF. CDR3 nucleotides: TGCGCCAGCAGTCGGGACTTATATAATGAGCAGTTCTTC.

CDR3 bases: TGCGCCAGCAGCTTGGCCTTGGAGAAGAACACTGAAGCTTTCTTT. The encoded protein is CASSLALEKNTEAFF. The chain couples TRBV5-1 to TRBJ1-1, with no clear D. The CDR3 has 15 amino acids. Germline loops: CDR1 SGHRS, CDR2 YFSETQ. Trimming stripped 0 bases from V and 1 base from J, with 10 bases between.

The count of this clone is one. The CDR3 DNA sequence: TGTGCCACCAGCAGAGAAGCGACCTATGGCTACACCTTC. Translation: CATSREATYGYTF. This chain joins TRBV15 and TRBJ1-2; no clear D. This CDR3 is 13 amino acids long. Germline V CDR1 and CDR2: LNHNV, YYDKDF (reference sequence). V lost 0 bases to trimming and J lost 4 bases, with 6 bases between them.

The chain joins TRBV28 to TRBJ2-2, with 7 positions matching TRBD1. The V gene end was trimmed by 6 bases and the J gene end by 0 bases; junction bases not matched to a gene: 4. This CDR3 spans 15 amino acids. Germline V gene lookup returns CDR1 MDHEN and CDR2 SYDVKM. CDR3 sequence: CASSTGETNTGELFF. The CDR3 coding sequence is TGTGCCAGCAGCACAGGGGAAACGAACACCGGGGAGCTGTTTTTT.

V is TRBV28 and J is TRBJ2-7; 11 bases fit TRBD1. Germline V gene lookup returns CDR1 MDHEN and CDR2 SYDVKM. Trimming cost V 2 bases and J 0 bases; bases outside gene matches: 6. This CDR3 has 17 residues. The CDR3 DNA reads as TGTGCCAGCAGTTTAGAAGGGACAGGGGGGTTCTCCTACGAGCAGTACTTC. Its protein product is CASSLEGTGGFSYEQYF.

The chain has TRBV28 and TRBJ2-7; D gene uncertain. Germline V gives CDR1 MDHEN, CDR2 SYDVKM. V was clipped by 3 bases and J by 0 bases, with 9 bases between them. CDR3 size: 14 residues. CDR3: CASSFGGDSYEQYF. As DNA, the CDR3 is TGTGCCAGCAGTTTCGGTGGGGACTCCTACGAGCAGTACTTC.

Worth noting for this clone: In the same sample, other DNA sequences code for this CDR3. V and J are TRBV19 and TRBJ1-1; 11 bases line up with TRBD1. With 3 bases clipped from V and 5 bases from J, the junction kept 5 bases outside the gene matches. The length of the CDR3 is 15 residues. Germline CDR1 is LNHDA and CDR2 is SQIVND (reference sequence). CDR3 residues: CASSIGTGGNTEAFF. Written as DNA, the CDR3 is TGTGCCAGTAGTATCGGGACAGGGGGAAATACTGAAGCTTTCTTT.

V gene TRBV27 combines with J gene TRBJ2-7; no firm D call. The CDR3 consists of 14 residues. Trimming stripped 1 base from V and 1 base from J, with 8 bases between. CDR1 and CDR2 (germline): MNHEY, SMNVEV (reference sequence). In nucleotides, the CDR3 is TGTGCCAGCAGTTTATTGCCAGGATCCTACGAGCAGTACTTC. Its translation: CASSLLPGSYEQYF.

The rearrangement uses TRBV19 and TRBJ2-1; the match to TRBD2 covers 10 bases. V lost 3 bases, J lost 7 bases, and 6 bases stayed unmatched. Per germline, CDR1 LNHDA and CDR2 SQIVND (reference sequence). The CDR3 spans 15 residues. The CDR3 DNA follows: TGTGCCAGTAGTATTCCTAGCGGGGGAAGGAATGAGCAGTTCTTC. Its protein product is CASSIPSGGRNEQFF.

The count of this clone is one. The V call is TRBV5-1, the J call TRBJ2-1; D gene uncertain. V shed 4 bases and J shed 3 bases, with 17 bases lying between them. The CDR3 totals 16 residues. Germline lookup yields CDR1 SGHRS and CDR2 YFSETQ. The CDR3 nucleotides read TGCGCCAGCAGCCCCCCGACGCCAGGTAACTACAATGAGCAGTTCTTC. It translates to CASSPPTPGNYNEQFF.

This chain links TRBV10-2 with TRBJ2-5; D gene unclear. CDR3 length: 12 residues. Germline values: CDR1 WSHSY, CDR2 SAAADI. Trimming took off 4 bases at V and 7 bases at J, with 10 bases between the two ends. CDR3 loop: CASSALMATQYF. The CDR3 coding sequence is TGCGCCAGCAGTGCCCTGATGGCGACCCAGTACTTC.

This chain joins TRBV27 and TRBJ1-5; no definite D call. Germline V CDR1 and CDR2: MNHEY, SMNVEV (reference sequence). This CDR3 contains 13 residues. V was cut by 4 bases and J by 3 bases, with 7 bases left in between. The CDR3 nucleotides are TGTGCCAGCAGTTACGGGGACAATCAGCCCCAGCATTTT. As protein: CASSYGDNQPQHF.

The chain couples TRBV27 to TRBJ2-1; perhaps TRBD1 as D (6 bases). With 5 bases removed from V and 0 bases from J, the gap between germline ends came to 14 bases. The CDR3 runs to 16 residues. Germline V lookup: CDR1 MNHEY, CDR2 SMNVEV (reference sequence). Written as DNA, the CDR3 is TGTGCCAGCAGTACGCCACGAGGGGGCTCCTACAATGAGCAGTTCTTC. It is translated as CASSTPRGGSYNEQFF.

This clone is a singleton in its sample. The rearrangement joins TRBV5-1 to TRBJ2-3; 12 bases agree with TRBD1. Germline V gives CDR1 SGHRS, CDR2 YFSETQ. This CDR3 has 14 amino acids. Trimming removed 5 bases from V and 6 bases from J; junction bases left unmatched: 4. The CDR3 DNA is TGCGCCAGCAGTTCGGGACAGGGGGCGGATACGCAGTATTTT. The encoded protein is CASSSGQGADTQYF.

The chain recombines TRBV9 with TRBJ2-1; 8 nucleotides match TRBD2. This CDR3 is 15 amino acids long. V gave up 6 bases and J gave up 4 bases; unmatched junction bases: 9. Germline V gene data show CDR1 as SGDLS and CDR2 as YYNGEE. In nucleotides, the CDR3 is TGTGCCAGCACCCTAACTAGCGGCTTTTACAATGAGCAGTTCTTC. It codes for CASTLTSGFYNEQFF. Supplemented by reference TRBV9 and TRBJ2-1, the full variable domain reads DSGVTQTPKHLITATGQRVTLRCSPRSGDLSVYWYQQSLDQGLQFLIQYYNGEERAKGNILERFSAQQFPDLHSELNLSSLELGDSALYFCASTLTSGFYNEQFFGPGTRLTVL.

This chain links TRBV5-4 with TRBJ2-7; 12 bases are shared with TRBD2. The length of the CDR3 is 16 residues. The V segment lost 2 bases and the J segment 1 base; nucleotides outside the gene matches: 4. In germline, CDR1 is SGHNT, CDR2 YYREEE (reference sequence). The DNA of the CDR3 is TGTGCCAGCAGCTTACTAGCGGGGGGAAATTCCTACGAGCAGTACTTC. The encoded protein is CASSLLAGGNSYEQYF. Full variable domain (remainder filled in from reference TRBV5-4 and TRBJ2-7): ETGVTQSPTHLIKTRGQQVTLRCSSQSGHNTVSWYQQALGQGPQFIFQYYREEENGRGNFPPRFSGLQFPNYSSELNVNALELDDSALYLCASSLLAGGNSYEQYFGPGTRLTVT.

The chain is built from TRBV19 and TRBJ2-1; D gene uncertain. This CDR3 has 14 amino acids. Trimming shortened V by 1 base and J by 4 bases, and 8 bases separated the two germline ends. Germline CDR1 and CDR2: LNHDA and SQIVND (reference sequence). CDR3 in DNA: TGTGCCAGTAGTATAGCAAGCACGTACAATGAGCAGTTCTTC. Amino acid sequence: CASSIASTYNEQFF.

The rearrangement joins TRBV7-6 to TRBJ2-5, with D possibly matching TRBD2 (6 bases). The germline CDR1 and CDR2 sequences are SGHVS and FNYEAQ. V was pared by 5 bases and J by 2 bases, with 15 bases between. This CDR3 region has 15 residues. The CDR3 DNA is TGTGCCAGCAGCGTCGGGAGAGGAGTTCAAGAGACCCAGTACTTC. Amino acids: CASSVGRGVQETQYF.

The J gene is TRBJ2-3, the V gene TRBV7-9; unclear D gene. The CDR3 loop spans 13 amino acids. V was trimmed by 6 bases and J by 2 bases, leaving 9 bases between them. Germline CDR1 SEHNR, CDR2 FQNEAQ (reference sequence). This CDR3 is CASRAAPTDTQYF. The CDR3 coding sequence is TGTGCCAGCAGGGCCGCGCCCACAGATACGCAGTATTTT.

The chain is built from TRBV9 and TRBJ2-5; D unclear. Germline V CDR1 and CDR2: SGDLS, YYNGEE. V lost 0 bases to trimming and J lost 5 bases, with 11 bases between them. This CDR3 region has 14 residues. The CDR3 nucleotides read TGTGCCAGCAGCGTAGGAGTCGGTGGGGAGACCCAGTACTTC. Its protein is CASSVGVGGETQYF.